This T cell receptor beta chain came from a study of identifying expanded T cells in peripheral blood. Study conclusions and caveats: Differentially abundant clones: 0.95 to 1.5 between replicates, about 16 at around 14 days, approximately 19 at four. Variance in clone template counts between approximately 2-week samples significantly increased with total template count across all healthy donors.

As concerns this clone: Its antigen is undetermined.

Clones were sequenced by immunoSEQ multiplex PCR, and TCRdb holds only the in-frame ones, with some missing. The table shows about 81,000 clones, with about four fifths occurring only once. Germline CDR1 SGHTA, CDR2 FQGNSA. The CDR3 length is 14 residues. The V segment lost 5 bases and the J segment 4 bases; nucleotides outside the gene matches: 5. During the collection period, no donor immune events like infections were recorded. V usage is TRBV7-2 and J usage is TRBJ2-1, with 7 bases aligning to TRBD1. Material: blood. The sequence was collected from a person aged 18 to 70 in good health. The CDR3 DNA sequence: TGTGCCAGCAGCCCCAAGGGACAGTACAATGAGCAGTTCTTC. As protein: CASSPKGQYNEQFF. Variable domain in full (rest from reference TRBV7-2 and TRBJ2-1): GAGVSQSPSNKVTEKGKDVELRCDPISGHTALYWYRQSLGQGLEFLIYFQGNSAPDKSGLPSDRFSAERTGGSVSTLTIQRTQQEDSAVYLCASSPKGQYNEQFFGPGTRLTVL.